Given below is one T cell receptor beta chain in context. Its antigen is not known. The data are from a study of T cell responses to AZD1222 COVID-19 vaccine. Study-wide points: The CD4 TCRs associated with vaccination extended across spike and predominated at 160-218 and 743-854.

The germline V gene encodes CDR1 SGHAT and CDR2 FQNNGV. Trimming cost V 5 bases and J 4 bases, with 20 bases left between them. The CDR3 is 16 amino acids. TCRdb's table, derived via immunoSEQ multiplex PCR, lists solely in-frame clones and lacks some. The repertoire includes about 140,000 clones, roughly nine tenths of them detected once, and approximately 4% sits in the top ten. The chain recombines TRBV11-2 with TRBJ1-2; D possibly corresponds to TRBD1 (5 bases). The clonotype comes from an adult who received the AZD1222 COVID-19 vaccine. Specimen: peripheral blood, collected 28 days after the second AZD1222 dose. CDR3: CASSPLRGRTLYGYTF. The CDR3 nucleotides are TGTGCCAGCAGCCCGTTGAGGGGCAGGACACTCTATGGCTACACCTTC. Together with reference TRBV11-2 and TRBJ1-2, the CDR3 gives the full variable domain: EAGVAQSPRYKIIEKRQSVAFWCNPISGHATLYWYQQILGQGPKLLIQFQNNGVVDDSQLPKDRFSAERLKGVDSTLKIQPAKLEDSAVYLCASSPLRGRTLYGYTFGSGTRLTVV.